One and the same sample provided the 19 T cell receptor beta chains below, sequenced in a study of metastatic and nonmetastatic thyroid tumors. Before thyroid surgery, none of the patients had received any treatment. TCRdb re-analyzed the PCR reads through MiXCR. The table has 35,000 to 55,000 clones, roughly 3.2% seen once. What was sequenced was blood. All receptors come from a female donor with papillary thyroid cancer or a benign thyroid nodule (not recorded which). Some clones in this sample may be carry-over from other donors' samples.

This clone was counted at least ten times. The rearrangement links TRBV6-1 to TRBJ2-2; weak D call: TRBD1 (6 bases). The CDR3 is 16 amino acids. From germline, CDR1 is MNHNS and CDR2 SASEGT. V was cut by 8 bases and J by 2 bases, with 18 bases left in between. For the CDR3, the DNA is TGTGCCAGCCTCCCTCGGGCAGGGGACAACACCGGGGAGCTGTTTTTT. Translating it yields CASLPRAGDNTGELFF.

This clone was detected ten times or more. The DNA for the CDR3 is TGTGCCAGCAGTGGATTGACAGGGGTTTTGGGCTACAATGAGCAGTTCTTC. Protein sequence: CASSGLTGVLGYNEQFF. The chain is built from TRBV6-1 and TRBJ2-1, with 8 bases aligning to TRBD1. The CDR3 is 17 amino acids. The J segment lost 3 bases and the V segment lost 4 bases, leaving 11 bases of the junction unmatched. Germline values: CDR1 MNHNS, CDR2 SASEGT.

This clone was counted ten times or more. CDR3 sequence (DNA): TGTGCCAGCAGTTATCTTGGGACCAGTAATTACAATGAGCAGTTCTTC. Residues: CASSYLGTSNYNEQFF. This chain links TRBV6-2 or TRBV6-3 with TRBJ2-1; D tentatively reads TRBD1 or TRBD2 (5 bases each). Germline assignment: CDR1 MNHEY and CDR2 SVGEGT. This CDR3 has 16 amino acids. The V gene lost 3 bases and the J gene lost 4 bases, with 16 bases spanning the gap.

This clone was seen more than once but under ten times. The gene calls are TRBV2 and TRBJ2-1; 7 bases line up with TRBD2. The CDR3 loop spans 15 amino acids. Germline trimming cut 6 bases from V and 10 bases from J; bases unmatched to any gene: 15. Germline V CDR1 and CDR2: SNHLY, FYNNEI. The CDR3 nucleotides read TGTGCCAGCAGCCCGGACTGGGCGGGAGAGGGGGAGCAGTTCTTC. Translation: CASSPDWAGEGEQFF.

This clone was seen only a few times. The chain recombines TRBV10-3 with TRBJ2-1; D is unresolved. Germline V gives CDR1 ENHRY, CDR2 SYGVKD. The CDR3 is 13 residues long. Trimming took 9 bases from V and 9 from J, leaving 18 bases between them. In nucleotides, the CDR3 is TGTGCCATACAATTCGGCGGCAATGCTGAGCAGTTCTTC. It yields the protein CAIQFGGNAEQFF.

In this sample, this clone turned up many times. The rearrangement links TRBV7-8 to TRBJ1-5; tentatively, D is TRBD1 (5 bases). Trimming cost V 4 bases and J 1 base, with 8 bases left between them. Per germline, CDR1 SGHVS and CDR2 FQNEAQ. This CDR3 has 14 amino acids. CDR3 coding DNA: TGTGCCAGCAGCTACGACAGCAGCAATCAGCCCCAGCATTTT. Its translation: CASSYDSSNQPQHF.

The DNA of the CDR3 is TGTGCCAGCAGCTTAGATATTACAGGATACTCAACTAATGAAAAACTGTTTTTT. Amino acid sequence: CASSLDITGYSTNEKLFF. The chain uses TRBV7-8 and TRBJ1-4; weak D call: TRBD1 (5 bases). Between the trimmed V and J ends, which lost 1 base and 0 bases, there was a span of 15 bases. This CDR3 is built from 18 residues. Germline V gene lookup returns CDR1 SGHVS and CDR2 FQNEAQ.

In its sample, this clone was seen a few times. The chain employs TRBV6-9 and TRBJ2-7, with 7 bases aligning to TRBD2. The CDR3 runs to 15 residues. Germline-derived CDR1 and CDR2 are MNHGY and SVAAGI. J was trimmed by 3 bases and V by 3 bases; bases with no gene match: 8. CDR3: CASSYPRSGIYEQYF. In DNA, the CDR3 is TGTGCCAGCAGTTACCCCAGGAGCGGGATCTACGAGCAGTACTTC.

This clone showed up just a few times. The chain employs TRBV27 and TRBJ2-7; 11 nucleotides match TRBD2. Germline loops: CDR1 MNHEY, CDR2 SMNVEV (reference sequence). J was trimmed by 5 bases and V by 5 bases; bases with no gene match: 11. The CDR3 extends over 16 amino acids. Here the CDR3 DNA reads TGTGCCAGCAGTCAGTTAGCGGGAGGGTGGGCCGACGAGCAGTACTTC. Protein: CASSQLAGGWADEQYF.

The genes are TRBV6-1 and TRBJ2-1; tentatively, D is TRBD1 or TRBD2 (5 bases each). This CDR3 is 14 amino acids long. Germline CDR1 and CDR2: MNHNS and SASEGT. V was clipped by 0 bases and J by 10 bases, with 13 bases between them. CDR3 in amino acids: CASSEAYGGWEQFF. The CDR3 DNA reads as TGTGCCAGCAGTGAAGCGTATGGGGGTTGGGAGCAGTTCTTC.

The chain couples TRBV20-1 to TRBJ2-1, with D tentatively TRBD1 (5 bases). Trimming took 6 bases from V and 5 from J, leaving 17 bases between them. The germline V gene has CDR1 DFQATT and CDR2 SNEGSKA (reference sequence). This CDR3 has 14 residues. CDR3 coding DNA: TGCAGTGCCCTGAAGGGGTCCTATAACAATGAGCAGTTCTTC. Translation: CSALKGSYNNEQFF.

This clone has more than one count but fewer than ten. The chain carries TRBV24-1 and TRBJ2-1, with D possibly matching TRBD1 (5 bases). The V gene's germline CDR1 is KGHDR and CDR2 SFDVKD. The V end lost 7 bases, the J end lost 8 bases, and 14 bases lay between the germline ends. The CDR3 runs 13 residues. This CDR3 is CATRPQGFDEQFF. The CDR3 nucleotides are TGTGCCACCAGACCCCAGGGTTTCGATGAGCAGTTCTTC.

This clone was seen many times. The chain recombines TRBV11-1 with TRBJ2-3; maybe TRBD2 (5 bases). With 6 bases removed from V and 0 bases from J, the gap between germline ends came to 16 bases. The CDR3 runs 16 residues. Germline V lookup: CDR1 SGHAT, CDR2 FQDESV (reference sequence). The CDR3, as DNA: TGTGCCAGCAGTCCCTCTGGCGGGTTGAGCACAGATACGCAGTATTTT. It translates to CASSPSGGLSTDTQYF.

The rearrangement joins TRBV6-2 or TRBV6-3 to TRBJ2-7; D is ambiguous. Germline V gives CDR1 MNHEY, CDR2 SVGEGT. Trimming took 4 bases from V and 2 from J, leaving 15 bases between them. This CDR3 comprises 15 residues. CDR3 sequence: CASSCSDSSTYEQYF. CDR3 DNA sequence: TGTGCCAGCAGTTGCTCCGACTCCTCCACCTACGAGCAGTACTTC.

This clone was observed a handful of times. One end of the junction varies from germline; a read error may be responsible. The chain uses TRBV6-1 and TRBJ1-3; no reliable D call. This CDR3 comprises 16 residues. Germline CDR1 is MNHNS and CDR2 is SASEGT. The CDR3, as DNA: TGTGTCAGCAGCGGCGGGGAAGTAGTGGCAGGAAACACCATATATTTT. Encoded protein: CVSSGGEVVAGNTIYF.

This clone has a count of ten or more. This chain joins TRBV15 and TRBJ2-3, with D possibly matching TRBD2 (5 bases). Germline CDR1 is LNHNV and CDR2 is YYDKDF (reference sequence). The CDR3 covers 13 residues. Trimming shortened V by 6 bases and J by 8 bases, and 15 bases separated the two germline ends. The CDR3: CATSDLAEITQYF. In DNA, the CDR3 is TGTGCCACCAGTGACCTAGCAGAGATTACGCAGTATTTT.

This clone was recorded a few times. J is TRBJ1-2 and V is TRBV28; 9 bases are a match to TRBD1. This CDR3 region has 13 residues. V was clipped by 6 bases and J by 4 bases; unmatched bases: 3. The germline V gene has CDR1 MDHEN and CDR2 SYDVKM. In DNA, the CDR3 is TGTGCCAGCAGACAGGGGGCTGGCTATGGCTACACCTTC. It encodes CASRQGAGYGYTF.

This clone was seen only a few times. V and J are TRBV5-1 and TRBJ1-6; 8 positions match TRBD1. The germline CDR1 and CDR2 sequences are SGHRS and YFSETQ. J lost 7 bases, V lost 4 bases, and 7 bases had no gene match. The CDR3 is 15 amino acids. The CDR3 DNA sequence: TGCGCCAGCAGCCCTGACAGGGGTGGGAATTCACCCCTCCACTTT. Amino acids: CASSPDRGGNSPLHF.

In its sample, this clone was seen many times. The chain recombines TRBV20-1 with TRBJ2-5, with D unresolved. CDR1 and CDR2 from the germline V gene are DFQATT and SNEGSKA (reference sequence). CDR3 length: 11 residues. V was trimmed by 1 base and J by 5 bases, leaving 5 bases between them. The CDR3: CSARAAETQYF. In nucleotides, the CDR3 is TGCAGTGCTAGAGCCGCGGAGACCCAGTACTTC.